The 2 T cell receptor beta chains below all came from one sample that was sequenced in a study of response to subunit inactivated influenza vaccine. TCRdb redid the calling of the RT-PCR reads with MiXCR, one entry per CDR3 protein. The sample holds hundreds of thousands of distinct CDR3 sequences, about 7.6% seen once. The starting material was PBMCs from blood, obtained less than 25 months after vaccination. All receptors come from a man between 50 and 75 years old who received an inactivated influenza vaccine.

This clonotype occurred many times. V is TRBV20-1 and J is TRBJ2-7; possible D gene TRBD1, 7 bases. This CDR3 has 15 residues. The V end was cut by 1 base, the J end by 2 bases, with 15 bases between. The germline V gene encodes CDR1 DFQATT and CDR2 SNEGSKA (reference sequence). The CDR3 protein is CSARGSSDRAYEQYF. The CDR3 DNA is TGCAGTGCTAGAGGATCTAGCGACAGGGCCTACGAGCAGTACTTC.

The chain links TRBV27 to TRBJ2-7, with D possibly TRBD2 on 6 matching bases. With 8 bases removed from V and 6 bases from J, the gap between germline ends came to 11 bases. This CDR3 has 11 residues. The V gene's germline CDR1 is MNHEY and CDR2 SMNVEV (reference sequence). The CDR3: CASGGVFEQYF. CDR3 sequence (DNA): TGTGCCAGCGGCGGGGTTTTCGAGCAGTACTTC.